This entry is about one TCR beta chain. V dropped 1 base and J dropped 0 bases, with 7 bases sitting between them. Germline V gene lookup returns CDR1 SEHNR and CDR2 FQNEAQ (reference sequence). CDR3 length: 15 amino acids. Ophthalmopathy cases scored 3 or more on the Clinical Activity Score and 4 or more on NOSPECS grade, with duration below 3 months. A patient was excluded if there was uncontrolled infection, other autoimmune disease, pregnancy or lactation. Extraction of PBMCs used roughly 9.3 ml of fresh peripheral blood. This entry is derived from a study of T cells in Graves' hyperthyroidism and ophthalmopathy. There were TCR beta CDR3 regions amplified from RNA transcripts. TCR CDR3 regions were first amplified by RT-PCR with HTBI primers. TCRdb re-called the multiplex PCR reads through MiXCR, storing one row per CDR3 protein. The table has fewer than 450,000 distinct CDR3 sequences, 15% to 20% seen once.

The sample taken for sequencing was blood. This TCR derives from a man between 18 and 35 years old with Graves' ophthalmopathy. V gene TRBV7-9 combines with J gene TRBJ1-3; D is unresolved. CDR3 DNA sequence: TGTGCCAGCAGCTTAGTGGTTCACTCTGGAAACACCATATATTTT. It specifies CASSLVVHSGNTIYF. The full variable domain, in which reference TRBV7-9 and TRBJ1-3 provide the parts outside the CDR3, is DTGVSQNPRHKITKRGQNVTFRCDPISEHNRLYWYRQTLGQGPEFLTYFQNEAQLEKSRLLSDRFSAERPKGSFSTLEIQRTEQGDSAMYLCASSLVVHSGNTIYFGEGSWLTVV.